A single sample gave rise to the 8 T cell receptor beta chains below, sequenced in a study of technical replicates of blood from several donors (dated by TCRdb to the late 2010s). Libraries came from the immunoSEQ multiplex PCR assay. Not all clones reach the TCRdb copy of this immuneACCESS table, which keeps in-frame sequences only. Checked studies attribute under half of the gap to unresolved V genes and leave the rest unexplained. A total of about 70,000 clones appear in this sample, nearly 98% of them only once. The ten top clones hold approximately 0.2% of the sample. Sequencing was done on a sample of T cells isolated from PBMCs. These receptors were collected from a human donor in good health.

The chain carries TRBV6-1 and TRBJ2-7; D gene uncertain. The germline gives CDR1 MNHNS, CDR2 SASEGT. CDR3 length: 15 amino acids. V lost 0 bases, J lost 3 bases, and 12 bases lay in between. The CDR3 sequence is CASSEANSFYYEQYF. The CDR3 coding sequence is TGTGCCAGCAGTGAAGCTAACTCCTTCTACTACGAGCAGTACTTC.

The genes are TRBV5-1 and TRBJ2-1; D is possibly TRBD1 (6 bases). The V end lost 2 bases, the J end lost 3 bases, and 12 bases lay between the germline ends. The CDR3 is 15 amino acids. Per the germline V gene, CDR1 is SGHRS and CDR2 is YFSETQ. The CDR3 loop reads CASSFTGTIYNEQFF. Written as DNA, the CDR3 is TGCGCCAGCAGCTTTACCGGGACAATCTACAATGAGCAGTTCTTC.

CDR3 coding DNA: TGTGCCACCAGGGACAGCGAGGATAGCAATCAGCCCCAGCATTTT. It codes for CATRDSEDSNQPQHF. The gene calls are TRBV19 and TRBJ1-5; 7 positions agree with TRBD1. The length of the CDR3 is 15 residues. V was pared by 10 bases and J by 0 bases, with 9 bases of the junction left unmatched. Germline CDR1 LNHDA, CDR2 SQIVND (reference sequence).

The rearrangement joins TRBV13 to TRBJ1-2; 9 bases map to TRBD1. This CDR3 is 13 amino acids long. Germline CDR1 is PRHDT and CDR2 is FYEKMQ (reference sequence). V shed 6 bases, J shed 7 bases, and the junction held 6 bases outside the gene matches. The CDR3 here is CASSGQGKSGYTF. The DNA of the CDR3 is TGTGCCAGCAGTGGACAGGGGAAAAGTGGCTACACCTTC.

The rearrangement joins TRBV28 to TRBJ1-1, with 7 bases matching TRBD1. This CDR3 is 17 amino acids long. V lost 4 bases and J lost 0; bases outside the gene matches: 11. The germline CDR1 and CDR2 sequences are MDHEN and SYDVKM. CDR3 nucleotide sequence: TGTGCCAGCAGTTCTGCTGGACAGGCGCTATTGAACACTGAAGCTTTCTTT. Translating it yields CASSSAGQALLNTEAFF.

This rearrangement joins TRBV2 to TRBJ1-5; 7 bases are a match to TRBD1. V lost 6 bases and J lost 1; bases outside the gene matches: 9. The CDR3 has 16 amino acids. Germline CDR1 is SNHLY and CDR2 is FYNNEI. The CDR3 protein is CASSAGTALSNQPQHF. CDR3 nucleotide sequence: TGTGCCAGCAGCGCTGGGACAGCATTGAGCAATCAGCCCCAGCATTTT.

This chain connects TRBV20-1 to TRBJ1-1; weak D call: TRBD1 (5 bases). CDR1 and CDR2 from the germline V gene are DFQATT and SNEGSKA (reference sequence). The CDR3 extends over 11 amino acids. Written as DNA, the CDR3 is TGCACCGCACGGGGGAGTACTGAAGCTTTCTTT. As protein: CTARGSTEAFF.

The gene calls are TRBV10-1 and TRBJ1-5, with D unresolved. Trimming removed 6 bases at V and 4 bases at J, with 7 bases between. Per germline, CDR1 WNHNN and CDR2 SYGVQD (reference sequence). The CDR3 runs to 12 residues. Here the CDR3 DNA reads TGCGCCAGCAGCCCCTCGAATCAGCCCCAGCATTTT. Translation gives CASSPSNQPQHF.